A selection of T cell receptor beta chains follows, all from one sample in a study of beta chain features in type 1 diabetes. The assay was immunoSEQ multiplex PCR, and TCRdb's table has in-frame clones only and misses some. The sample carries about 360,000 clones, 10% to 15% recorded once. The sequencing sample was made of naive CD4+ T cells from blood. The receptors were sampled from a man aged 18-30 years in good health. CDR3s include the opening cysteine and the closing phenylalanine or tryptophan. A D gene is named only where the DNA matches it firmly. A row's size may be missing; if present it is once, few, many or a size class.

NA	NA	TRBV18	TRBJ1-1	CASSAGQNTEAFF	TGTGCCAGCTCTGCAGGGCAGAACACTGAAGCTTTCTTT
few	NA	TRBV30	TRBJ1-5	CAWSVQENQPQHF	TGTGCCTGGAGTGTACAGGAGAATCAGCCCCAGCATTTT
NA	NA	TRBV28	TRBJ1-4	CASSLPLGELFF	TGTGCCAGCAGCCTCCCCCTGGGAGAACTGTTTTTT
NA	NA	TRBV28	TRBJ1-4	CASSLVRWLTNEKLFF	TGTGCCAGCAGCCTGGTCCGATGGCTAACTAATGAAAAACTGTTTTTT
few	TRBD1	TRBV7-9	TRBJ2-7	CASSPPGDRGVEQYF	TGTGCCAGCAGCCCTCCGGGGGACAGGGGGGTCGAGCAGTACTTC
NA	TRBD1	TRBV5-4	TRBJ1-2	CASSSNPGQSYGYTF	TGTGCCAGCAGCTCAAACCCGGGACAGAGCTATGGCTACACCTTC
few	NA	TRBV5-4	TRBJ2-3	CASQDGNTDTQYF	TGTGCCAGTCAAGACGGGAACACAGATACGCAGTATTTT
few	NA	TRBV30	TRBJ2-7	CAWSLGQVQYF	TGTGCCTGGAGTCTGGGGCAAGTGCAGTACTTC
few	NA	TRBV7-2	TRBJ2-1	CASSSQGYNEQFF	TGTGCCAGCAGCTCACAGGGTTACAATGAGCAGTTCTTC
NA	NA	TRBV5-4	TRBJ2-1	CASSPQMDEQFF	TGTGCCAGCAGCCCTCAGATGGATGAGCAGTTCTTC
NA	TRBD1	TRBV7-7	TRBJ2-3	CASSLGQDGDTQYF	TGTGCTAGCAGCCTGGGACAGGATGGGGATACGCAGTATTTT
NA	NA	TRBV9	TRBJ1-6	CASSVRGGNSPLHF	TGTGCCAGCAGCGTCAGGGGCGGTAATTCACCCCTCCACTTT
NA	NA	TRBV28	TRBJ1-2	CASSKGSILDSRYGYTF	TGTGCCAGCAGCAAGGGGTCTATATTGGACAGCAGATATGGCTACACCTTC
NA	TRBD1	TRBV7-3	TRBJ2-1	CASSPTGANEQFF	TGTGCCAGCAGCCCCACAGGGGCCAATGAGCAGTTCTTC
few	TRBD1	TRBV19	TRBJ2-7	CASRQPGGASYEQYF	TGTGCCAGTAGGCAACCAGGGGGCGCATCCTACGAGCAGTACTTC
few	TRBD2	TRBV27	TRBJ2-7	CASSLRERYEQYF	TGTGCCAGCAGTTTGCGGGAGAGGTACGAGCAGTACTTC
few	NA	TRBV19	TRBJ2-3	CASSLGQADTQYF	TGTGCCAGTAGTCTAGGACAAGCAGATACGCAGTATTTT
few	NA	TRBV7-2	TRBJ2-1	CASTPGSYNEQFF	TGTGCCAGCACCCCGGGGAGCTACAATGAGCAGTTCTTC
NA	NA	TRBV4-2	TRBJ2-1	CASSSRTGPSSYNEQFF	TGTGCCAGCAGCTCCCGGACTGGCCCAAGCTCCTACAATGAGCAGTTCTTC
few	NA	TRBV14	TRBJ2-1	CASSQESGTYNEQFF	TGTGCCAGCAGCCAGGAATCCGGGACCTACAATGAGCAGTTCTTC
few	TRBD2	TRBV7-2	TRBJ2-1	CASSSRTSGPYNEQFF	TGTGCCAGCAGCTCCCGGACTAGCGGACCTTACAATGAGCAGTTCTTC
NA	TRBD2	TRBV7-9	TRBJ2-1	CASSARRLAGDEQFF	TGTGCCAGCAGCGCGAGACGTCTAGCGGGGGATGAGCAGTTCTTC
few	NA	TRBV28	TRBJ1-2	CASSFSPSTAYTF	TGTGCCAGCAGTTTCTCACCTTCGACAGCTTACACCTTC
few	NA	TRBV28	TRBJ1-1	CASSLPGHFEAFF	TGTGCCAGCAGTTTACCAGGCCATTTTGAAGCTTTCTTT
few	NA	TRBV6-4	TRBJ1-1	CASSVRANTEAFF	TGTGCCAGCAGTGTCAGGGCGAACACTGAAGCTTTCTTT
few	NA	TRBV30	TRBJ1-1	CAWSVTGLGTEAFF	TGTGCCTGGAGTGTCACAGGGTTGGGCACTGAAGCTTTCTTT
few	NA	TRBV30	TRBJ1-5	CAWSVSGRGSNQPQHF	TGTGCCTGGAGTGTATCCGGCAGGGGTAGCAATCAGCCCCAGCATTTT
few	NA	TRBV28	TRBJ1-5	CASSQATGLNQPQHF	TGTGCCAGCAGCCAGGCTACAGGTTTGAATCAGCCCCAGCATTTT
NA	TRBD1	TRBV29-1	TRBJ1-1	CSVHDRTGRPEAFF	TGCAGCGTCCACGACAGGACAGGGAGACCTGAAGCTTTCTTT
NA	NA	TRBV30	TRBJ1-2	CAWSVLGRSGYTF	TGTGCCTGGAGTGTACTGGGGCGGAGTGGCTACACCTTC
NA	TRBD1	TRBV4-3	TRBJ2-1	CASSLDRATYNEQFF	TGCGCCAGCAGCCTGGACAGGGCGACCTACAATGAGCAGTTCTTC
NA	NA	TRBV29-1	TRBJ1-1	CSVNGQMNTEAFF	TGCAGCGTTAATGGACAGATGAACACTGAAGCTTTCTTT
few	NA	TRBV7-2	TRBJ1-2	CASSLDIMVKGDGYTF	TGTGCCAGCAGCTTAGATATTATGGTCAAGGGGGATGGCTACACCTTC
NA	TRBD2	TRBV5-1	TRBJ2-4	CASSPTSGVAKNIQYF	TGCGCCAGCAGCCCTACTAGCGGGGTAGCCAAAAACATTCAGTACTTC
few	NA	TRBV9	TRBJ2-1	CASSVDPSSYNEQFF	TGTGCCAGCAGCGTAGATCCTAGCTCCTACAATGAGCAGTTCTTC
few	TRBD2	TRBV28	TRBJ2-5	CASSQRLAGGPRETQYF	TGTGCCAGCAGTCAAAGACTAGCGGGGGGGCCTCGAGAGACCCAGTACTTC
NA	TRBD1	TRBV29-1	TRBJ2-1	CSVRDRGSSYNEQFF	TGCAGCGTCCGGGACAGGGGAAGCTCCTACAATGAGCAGTTCTTC
NA	TRBD1	TRBV5-6	TRBJ2-4	CASSLVGQGPIQYF	TGTGCCAGCAGCTTGGTGGGACAGGGACCTATTCAGTACTTC
NA	NA	TRBV7-9	TRBJ1-4	CASSPRTRSNEKLFF	TGTGCCAGCAGCCCGCGGACAAGAAGTAATGAAAAACTGTTTTTT
few	TRBD1	TRBV7-2	TRBJ2-1	CASSFFPGGYNEQFF	TGTGCCAGCAGCTTCTTCCCAGGGGGCTACAATGAGCAGTTCTTC
few	TRBD2	TRBV9	TRBJ2-1	CASSGRTSGLNEQFF	TGTGCCAGCAGCGGCCGGACTAGCGGCCTCAATGAGCAGTTCTTC
NA	NA	TRBV23-1	TRBJ1-5	CASSQIGLSPQHF	TGCGCCAGCAGTCAGATTGGCCTCTCGCCCCAGCATTTT
few	NA	TRBV6-1	TRBJ2-1	CASQRLLISYNEQFF	TGTGCCAGCCAAAGACTGCTCATCTCCTACAATGAGCAGTTCTTC
NA	NA	TRBV2	TRBJ1-2	CASSEDSYGYTF	TGTGCCAGCAGTGAAGACAGCTATGGCTACACCTTC
few	NA	TRBV28	TRBJ1-2	CASSSNTLGHYGYTF	TGTGCCAGCAGCTCCAATACACTGGGGCACTATGGCTACACCTTC
few	NA	TRBV28	TRBJ2-1	CASPRTGGHEQFF	TGTGCCAGTCCCCGGACGGGGGGCCATGAGCAGTTCTTC
NA	TRBD2	TRBV10-3	TRBJ2-7	CAIRGGWSSSYEQYF	TGTGCCATCAGGGGGGGGTGGTCAAGCTCCTACGAGCAGTACTTC
few	NA	TRBV28	TRBJ2-3	CASRGVQGHTDTQYF	TGTGCCAGCAGGGGGGTTCAGGGACACACAGATACGCAGTATTTT
NA	TRBD1	TRBV7-2	TRBJ1-2	CASSLVGTGGGYGYTF	TGTGCCAGCAGCCTAGTGGGGACAGGGGGCGGTTATGGCTACACCTTC
NA	TRBD1	TRBV5-6	TRBJ1-3	CASSGTGLRNTIYF	TGTGCCAGCAGCGGGACAGGGCTGAGAAACACCATATATTTT
NA	NA	TRBV7-2	TRBJ2-7	CASSWSGAAGGDEQYF	TGTGCCAGCAGCTGGTCTGGGGCAGCTGGAGGGGACGAGCAGTACTTC
few	NA	TRBV19	TRBJ1-4	CASSQTAGVQTNEKLFF	TGTGCCAGTAGTCAAACGGCGGGGGTCCAAACTAATGAAAAACTGTTTTTT